This T cell receptor beta chain was identified in a study of blood T cell repertoires in COVID-19. This CDR3 is 15 amino acids long. Germline V gives CDR1 DFQATT, CDR2 SNEGSKA (reference sequence). After removal of 3 bases from V and 4 bases from J, the junction contained 11 bases not matched to a gene. Measured with immunoSEQ multiplex PCR; TCRdb has only the in-frame clones, and not every one. The sample includes about 140,000 clones, about 91% of them seen just once. The specimen was peripheral blood. This receptor was taken from a woman aged 45-60 years with acute or convalescent COVID-19. The chain carries TRBV20-1 and TRBJ2-7; TRBD2 agrees at 8 bases. The CDR3 loop is CSASGDSGRRYEQYF. The CDR3 DNA is TGCAGTGCTAGTGGTGACAGCGGGAGAAGGTACGAGCAGTACTTC.